This TCR beta chain came from a study of T-cell memory formation after mild COVID-19. TCRalpha and TCRbeta libraries used 5'RACE with constant-segment primers and UMIs. TCRdb reanalysed the 5' RACE reads using MiXCR and keeps one entry per CDR3 protein. The table has some 320,000 distinct CDR3 sequences, less than 20% seen once. V was shortened by 6 bases and J by 6 bases, with 7 bases between the two germline ends. The CDR3 length is 10 residues. Germline V gives CDR1 DFQATT, CDR2 SNEGSKA (reference sequence). Turning to this clonotype: Its cognate antigen is unknown.

Study-wide results and limits: Contracting CD4+ clones lay largely in CM and EM, with CD8+ ones residing in EMRA. In pre-infection memory, a portion of responding clones appeared, which suggested that cross-reactive memory joined.

The sequenced sample was PBMCs or a T cell subset sorted from them (not recorded which). The chain employs TRBV20-1 and TRBJ2-3; D is ambiguous. This clonotype was sampled from a man aged 18-30 years who had mild COVID-19 (a few samples of this study predate the infection). Cell type and time point are not known. The CDR3 sequence is CSASWDTQYF. DNA of the CDR3: TGCAGTGCCAGTTGGGATACGCAGTATTTT.